The source of this T cell receptor beta chain is a study of metastatic and nonmetastatic thyroid tumors. Study summary: Comparative analysis of repertoires was undertaken across blood and tumor or nodule tissue obtained from malignant and benign thyroid patients.

Overall study findings and caveats: TCR beta diversity was reportedly significantly higher in malignant thyroid tumors than benign nodules, in blood and tumor.

Treatment of any kind had been given to no patient before thyroid surgery. In the original processing: Across clinicopathological groups, CDR3 differences served as the basis for building a distant-metastasis classifier for papillary thyroid cancer. Using MiXCR, TCRdb reanalyzed the PCR reads. TCRdb's processing, not the authors', yielded these V and J calls. The sample has 53,000 or so clones; 20% to 25% are singletons. This clone was detected ten times or more. What it binds is not known. What was sequenced was blood. The receptor comes from a female donor with papillary thyroid cancer or a benign thyroid nodule (not recorded which). Some clones in this sample may be carry-over from other donors' samples.

DNA for the CDR3: TGTGCCAGCAGCCAAGAGCTTGGACTAGCGTTCAGGGCCCAGTACTTC. Its translation is CASSQELGLAFRAQYF. This rearrangement joins TRBV3-1 to TRBJ2-5; TRBD2 aligns across 9 bases. V shed 0 bases, J shed 9 bases, and the junction held 11 bases outside the gene matches. This CDR3 region has 16 residues. From germline, CDR1 is LGHDT and CDR2 YNNKEL (reference sequence).